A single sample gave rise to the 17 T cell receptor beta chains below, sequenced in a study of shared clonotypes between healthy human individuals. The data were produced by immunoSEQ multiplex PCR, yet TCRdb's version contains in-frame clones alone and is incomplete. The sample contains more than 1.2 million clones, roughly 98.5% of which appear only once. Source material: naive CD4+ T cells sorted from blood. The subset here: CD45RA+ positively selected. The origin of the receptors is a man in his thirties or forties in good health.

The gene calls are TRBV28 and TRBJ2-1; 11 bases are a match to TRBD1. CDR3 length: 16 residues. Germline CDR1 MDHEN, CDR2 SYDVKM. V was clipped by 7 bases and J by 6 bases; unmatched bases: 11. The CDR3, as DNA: TGTGCCAGCAAACCGAGGACAGGGGGCCTACTCAATGAGCAGTTCTTC. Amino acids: CASKPRTGGLLNEQFF.

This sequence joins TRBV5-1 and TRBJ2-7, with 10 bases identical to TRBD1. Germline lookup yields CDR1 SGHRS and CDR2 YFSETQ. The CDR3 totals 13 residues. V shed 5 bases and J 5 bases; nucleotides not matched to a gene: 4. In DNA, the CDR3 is TGCGCCAGCAGATCCGGGACAGGGGACGAGCAGTACTTC. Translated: CASRSGTGDEQYF.

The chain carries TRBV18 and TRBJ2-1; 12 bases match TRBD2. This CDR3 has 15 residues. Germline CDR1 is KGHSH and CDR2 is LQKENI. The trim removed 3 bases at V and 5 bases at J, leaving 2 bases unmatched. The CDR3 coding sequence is TGTGCCAGCTCACCGTGGACTAGCGGGGACAATGAGCAGTTCTTC. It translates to CASSPWTSGDNEQFF.

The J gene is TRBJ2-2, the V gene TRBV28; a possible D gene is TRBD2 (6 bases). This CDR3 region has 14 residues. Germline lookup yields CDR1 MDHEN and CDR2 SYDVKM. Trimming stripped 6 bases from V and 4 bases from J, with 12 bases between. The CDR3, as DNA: TGTGCCAGCAGGCGTGCGGGGACCACCGGGGAGCTGTTTTTT. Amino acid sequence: CASRRAGTTGELFF.

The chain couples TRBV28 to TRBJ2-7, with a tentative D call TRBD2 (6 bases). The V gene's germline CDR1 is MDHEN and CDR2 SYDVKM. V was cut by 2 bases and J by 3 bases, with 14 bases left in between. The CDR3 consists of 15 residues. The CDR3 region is CASSLTPGEVYEQYF. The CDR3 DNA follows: TGTGCCAGCAGTTTAACACCGGGAGAAGTCTACGAGCAGTACTTC. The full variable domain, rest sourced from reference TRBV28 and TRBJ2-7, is DVKVTQSSRYLVKRTGEKVFLECVQDMDHENMFWYRQDPGLGLRLIYFSYDVKMKEKGDIPEGYSVSREKKERFSLILESASTNQTSMYLCASSLTPGEVYEQYFGPGTRLTVT.

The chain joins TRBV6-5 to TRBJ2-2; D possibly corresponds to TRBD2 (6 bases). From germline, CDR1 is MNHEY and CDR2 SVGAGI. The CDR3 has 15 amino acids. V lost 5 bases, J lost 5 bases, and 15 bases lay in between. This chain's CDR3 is CASSPLPGGTGELFF. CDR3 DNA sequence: TGTGCCAGCAGTCCCCTCCCAGGAGGGACCGGGGAGCTGTTTTTT.

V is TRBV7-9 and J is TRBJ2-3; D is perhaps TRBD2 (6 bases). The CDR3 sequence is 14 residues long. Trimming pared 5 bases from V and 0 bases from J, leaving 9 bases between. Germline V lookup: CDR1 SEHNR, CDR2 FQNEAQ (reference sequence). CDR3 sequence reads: CASSPRGSTDTQYF. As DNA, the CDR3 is TGTGCCAGCAGCCCGCGGGGTAGCACAGATACGCAGTATTTT.

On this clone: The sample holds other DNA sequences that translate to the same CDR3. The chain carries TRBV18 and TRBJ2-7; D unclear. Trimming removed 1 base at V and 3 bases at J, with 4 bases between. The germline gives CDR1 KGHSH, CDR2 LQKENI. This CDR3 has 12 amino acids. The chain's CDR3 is CASSPHSYEQYF. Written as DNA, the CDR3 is TGTGCCAGCTCACCACACAGCTACGAGCAGTACTTC.

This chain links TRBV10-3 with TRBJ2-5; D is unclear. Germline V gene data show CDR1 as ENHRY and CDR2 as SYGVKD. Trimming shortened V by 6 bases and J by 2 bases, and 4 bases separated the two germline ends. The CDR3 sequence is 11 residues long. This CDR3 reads CAIRKQETQYF. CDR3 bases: TGTGCCATCAGAAAGCAAGAGACCCAGTACTTC.

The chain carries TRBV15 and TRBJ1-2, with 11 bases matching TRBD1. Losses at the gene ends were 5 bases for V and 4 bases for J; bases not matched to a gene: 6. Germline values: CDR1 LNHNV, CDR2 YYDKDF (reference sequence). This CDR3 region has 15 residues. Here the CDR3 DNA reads TGTGCCACCAGCCCCTGGGACAGGGGGTCCTATGGCTACACCTTC. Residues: CATSPWDRGSYGYTF. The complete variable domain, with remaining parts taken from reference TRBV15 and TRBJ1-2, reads DAMVIQNPRYQVTQFGKPVTLSCSQTLNHNVMYWYQQKSSQAPKLLFHYYDKDFNNEADTPDNFQSRRPNTSFCFLDIRSPGLGDTAMYLCATSPWDRGSYGYTFGSGTRLTVV.

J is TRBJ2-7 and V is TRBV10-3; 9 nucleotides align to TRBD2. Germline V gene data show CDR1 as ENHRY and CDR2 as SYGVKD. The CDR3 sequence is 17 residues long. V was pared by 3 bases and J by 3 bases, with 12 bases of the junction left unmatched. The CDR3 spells CAISDPSKREALYEQYF. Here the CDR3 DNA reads TGTGCCATCAGTGACCCTTCAAAGCGGGAGGCCCTCTACGAGCAGTACTTC.

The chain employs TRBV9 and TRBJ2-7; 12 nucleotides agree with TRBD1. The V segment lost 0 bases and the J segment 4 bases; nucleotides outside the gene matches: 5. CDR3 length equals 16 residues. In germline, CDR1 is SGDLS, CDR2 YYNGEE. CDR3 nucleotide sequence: TGTGCCAGCAGCGTAGCTGGGACAGGGGGCGATTACGAGCAGTACTTC. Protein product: CASSVAGTGGDYEQYF.

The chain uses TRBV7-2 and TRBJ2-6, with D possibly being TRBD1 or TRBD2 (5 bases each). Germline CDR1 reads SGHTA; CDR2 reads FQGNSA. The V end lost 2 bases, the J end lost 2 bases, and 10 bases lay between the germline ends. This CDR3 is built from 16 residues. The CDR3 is CASSLIGAAGANVLTF. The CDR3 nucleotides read TGTGCCAGCAGCTTAATCGGGGCTGCTGGGGCCAACGTCCTGACTTTC.

CDR3 region: CASSLQGFLANEQFF. DNA of the CDR3: TGTGCCAGCAGCTTGCAGGGTTTCTTGGCCAATGAGCAGTTCTTC. The chain links TRBV7-2 to TRBJ2-1; D may be TRBD1 (5 bases). Germline V lookup: CDR1 SGHTA, CDR2 FQGNSA. V was pared by 3 bases and J by 6 bases, with 15 bases between. The CDR3 is 15 residues long.

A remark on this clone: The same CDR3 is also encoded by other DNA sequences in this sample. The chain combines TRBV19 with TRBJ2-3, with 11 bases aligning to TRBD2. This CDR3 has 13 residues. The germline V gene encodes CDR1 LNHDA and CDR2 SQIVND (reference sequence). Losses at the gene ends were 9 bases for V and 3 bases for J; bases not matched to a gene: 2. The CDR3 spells CASRTSGTDTQYF. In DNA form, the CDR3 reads TGTGCCAGCCGGACTAGCGGGACAGATACGCAGTATTTT.

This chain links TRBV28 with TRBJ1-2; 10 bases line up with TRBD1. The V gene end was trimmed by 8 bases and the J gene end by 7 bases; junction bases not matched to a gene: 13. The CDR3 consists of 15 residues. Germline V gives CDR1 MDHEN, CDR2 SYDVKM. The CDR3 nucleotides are TGTGCCAGCCGGAAGCCCGCGACAGGGGGCTTTGGCTACACCTTC. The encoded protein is CASRKPATGGFGYTF.

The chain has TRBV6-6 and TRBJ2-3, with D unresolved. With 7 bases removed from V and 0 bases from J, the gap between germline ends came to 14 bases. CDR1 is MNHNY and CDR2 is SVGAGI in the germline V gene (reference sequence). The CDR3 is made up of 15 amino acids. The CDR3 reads CASTKISGSTDTQYF. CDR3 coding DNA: TGTGCCAGCACCAAAATCTCCGGGAGCACAGATACGCAGTATTTT.